The next 10 T cell receptor beta chains were all read from a single sample in a study of blood T cell repertoires in COVID-19. Clones were sequenced by immunoSEQ multiplex PCR, and TCRdb holds only the in-frame ones, with some missing. Among a few hundred thousand clones listed, roughly 88% were seen once. The sample taken for sequencing was peripheral blood. The receptor set was obtained from a woman between 50 and 59 years old with acute or convalescent COVID-19.

The chain joins TRBV4-1 to TRBJ2-7; D is unresolved. V lost 2 bases and J 5 bases, leaving 16 bases between the germline ends. The CDR3 consists of 15 residues. In germline, CDR1 is MGHRA, CDR2 YSYEKL. The CDR3 DNA follows: TGCGCCAGCAGCCAAAACTTTAGAGGCTCGCACGAGCAGTACTTC. It translates to CASSQNFRGSHEQYF.

The chain recombines TRBV28 with TRBJ2-1, with D tentatively TRBD1 (5 bases). CDR3 length: 14 residues. The ends were cut back, 7 bases at V and 3 bases at J, with 13 bases in the middle. Germline-derived CDR1 and CDR2 are MDHEN and SYDVKM. This CDR3 is CASTAGHLYNEQFF. For the CDR3, the DNA is TGTGCCAGCACCGCCGGACATCTCTACAATGAGCAGTTCTTC.

This clone has more than one count but fewer than ten. The genes are TRBV5-1 and TRBJ2-1, with TRBD2 identical over 7 bases. In germline, CDR1 is SGHRS, CDR2 YFSETQ. V gave up 0 bases and J gave up 0 bases; unmatched junction bases: 3. The CDR3 runs to 16 residues. The CDR3 nucleotides are TGCGCCAGCAGCTTGGCGCTAGCGGCCTCCTACAATGAGCAGTTCTTC. Protein sequence: CASSLALAASYNEQFF.

The rearrangement links TRBV5-6 to TRBJ1-6; TRBD1 agrees at 8 bases. The CDR3 totals 16 residues. V shed 3 bases and J 4 bases; nucleotides not matched to a gene: 6. Germline V gene sequence: CDR1 SGHDT, CDR2 YYEEEE. CDR3 nucleotides: TGTGCCAGCAGCTCCACAGGGGGATCTTATAATTCACCCCTCCACTTT. This gives the protein CASSSTGGSYNSPLHF. The full variable domain, its missing parts supplied by reference TRBV5-6 and TRBJ1-6, is DAGVTQSPTHLIKTRGQQVTLRCSPKSGHDTVSWYQQALGQGPQFIFQYYEEEERQRGNFPDRFSGHQFPNYSSELNVNALLLGDSALYLCASSSTGGSYNSPLHFGNGTRLTVT.

This clone was seen only once. The CDR3 DNA reads as TGCGCCAGCAGCTCAGCGGGAGTAACCTACAATGAGCAGTTCTTC. It yields the protein CASSSAGVTYNEQFF. The gene calls are TRBV5-1 and TRBJ2-1; TRBD2 matches 8 bases. The V gene's germline CDR1 is SGHRS and CDR2 YFSETQ. This CDR3 contains 15 residues. V lost 3 bases and J lost 2; bases outside the gene matches: 4.

The V and J genes are TRBV6-4 and TRBJ1-1; 10 bases agree with TRBD1. This CDR3 region has 18 residues. V lost 3 bases and J lost 5; bases outside the gene matches: 15. Germline V gives CDR1 MRHNA, CDR2 SNTAGT. In DNA form, the CDR3 reads TGTGCCAGCAGTGAATCGACAGGGGGCAGAGGGGTAGGGACTGAAGCTTTCTTT. Protein: CASSESTGGRGVGTEAFF.

The chain carries TRBV6-6 and TRBJ1-1; no clear D. The V gene lost 2 bases and the J gene lost 8 bases, with 21 bases spanning the gap. The germline V gene has CDR1 MNHNY and CDR2 SVGAGI (reference sequence). The CDR3 runs 16 residues. The CDR3: CASSYRPHGERIEAFF. The CDR3 DNA reads TGTGCCAGCAGTTACCGCCCTCACGGGGAACGCATAGAAGCTTTCTTT.

The chain combines TRBV6-5 with TRBJ2-7, with 8 bases fitting TRBD2. After removal of 5 bases from V and 2 bases from J, the junction contained 2 bases not matched to a gene. CDR1 and CDR2 (germline): MNHEY, SVGAGI. The CDR3 is 13 residues long. The DNA of the CDR3 is TGTGCCAGCAGTAGCGGGAGCACCTACGAGCAGTACTTC. Protein sequence: CASSSGSTYEQYF.

This chain uses TRBV6-5 with TRBJ2-4, with 12 bases identical to TRBD1. With 7 bases clipped from V and 2 bases from J, the junction kept 3 bases outside the gene matches. This CDR3 contains 15 residues. Per germline, CDR1 MNHEY and CDR2 SVGAGI. CDR3 DNA sequence: TGTGCCAGCACCGGGACAGGGGGCCCCAAAAACATTCAGTACTTC. It is translated as CASTGTGGPKNIQYF.

This rearrangement joins TRBV7-8 to TRBJ2-2; no clear D gene. CDR1 and CDR2 from the germline V gene are SGHVS and FQNEAQ. V lost 3 bases and J 2 bases, leaving 4 bases between the germline ends. The length of the CDR3 is 13 residues. CDR3 loop: CASSFHNTGELFF. CDR3 coding DNA: TGTGCCAGCAGCTTTCATAACACCGGGGAGCTGTTTTTT.